A selection of T cell receptor beta chains follows, all from one sample in a study of CD8 T cells in ankylosing spondylitis. In TCRdb, the 5' RACE reads were re-called with MiXCR into one record per CDR3 protein. The sample consists of hundreds of thousands of distinct CDR3 sequences, 26% of them appearing once. The sample taken for sequencing was blood, either unsorted or a sorted T cell fraction (not recorded which). These TCRs come from a male donor with ankylosing spondylitis. CDR3s include the opening cysteine and the closing phenylalanine or tryptophan.

J: TRBJ1-5
V: TRBV5-5
CDR3: CASSTDSHNQPQHF

J: TRBJ1-2
V: TRBV5-1
CDR3: CASSLGSKANYGYTF

J: TRBJ2-3
V: TRBV6-2/TRBV6-3
CDR3: CASGLGDTDWRMDTQYF

J: TRBJ1-1
V: TRBV5-1
CDR3: CASSLYLRMGPTNTEAFF

J: TRBJ2-7
V: TRBV7-2
CDR3: CASSRGPTHEQYF

J: TRBJ2-2
V: TRBV5-1
CDR3: CASSLTSGRGVGGELFF

J: TRBJ1-1
V: TRBV20-1
CDR3: CSAIGVSSTEAFF

J: TRBJ2-7
V: TRBV3-1
CDR3: CASSQYRDRIYEQYF

J: TRBJ1-1
V: TRBV6-5
CDR3: CASSYSDVTEAFF

J: TRBJ2-1
V: TRBV15
CDR3: CATSGRGGYNEQFF

J: TRBJ1-6
V: TRBV7-2
CDR3: CASSPAGGDNSPLHF

J: TRBJ2-1
V: TRBV18
CDR3: CASRTATEQFF

J: TRBJ2-1
V: TRBV7-2
CDR3: CASSLAQGVDNEQFF

J: TRBJ2-1
V: TRBV29-1
CDR3: CSLRRQGKSYNEQFF

J: TRBJ2-3
V: TRBV11-2
CDR3: CASSAEGRTQYF

J: TRBJ1-4
V: TRBV29-1
CDR3: CSVGATNEKLFF

J: TRBJ2-1
V: TRBV4-2
CDR3: CASSQDEARIYYNEQFF

J: TRBJ2-7
V: TRBV5-1
CDR3: CASSRLEGDEQYF

J: TRBJ2-1
V: TRBV5-1
CDR3: CASSPEGEQFF

J: TRBJ1-2
V: TRBV5-1
CDR3: CASRLGQGAPGYTF

J: TRBJ1-2
V: TRBV3-1
CDR3: CASSPRGQSYGYTF